The sequence of this T cell receptor beta chain was determined in a study of cytomegalovirus exposure and HLA in healthy donors. Study details: From 190 million or so T cells, an earlier analysis saw roughly 100 million unique TCR beta sequences.

Germline loops: CDR1 SGHRS, CDR2 YFSETQ. This CDR3 has 14 residues. Trimming stripped 4 bases from V and 3 bases from J, with 14 bases between. Study conclusions and caveats: Judged likely to be a sequencing artifact was a cluster of highly shared sequence variants. Trimming of TCR beta V- and J-genes showed a link, identified in a later analysis, to a missense DCLRE1C variant.

Note on this clone: Its antigen remains unidentified.

Healthy donors of bone marrow made up the group. The PCR contained 60 Vbeta and 13 Jbeta primers. Libraries were prepared by immunoSEQ multiplex PCR; TCRdb keeps only in-frame clonotypes and omits some of them. Of 150,000 to 200,000 clones listed, around three quarters are singletons. This receptor was identified in a middle-aged woman in good health and CMV-seronegative. Source material: PBMCs. The V and J genes are TRBV5-1 and TRBJ2-7, with no clear D. The CDR3 sequence is CASSQLERSYEQYF. For the CDR3, the DNA is TGCGCCAGCAGCCAGCTCGAAAGGAGCTACGAGCAGTACTTC.